The clone carrying this T cell receptor (beta chain) was counted ten times or more. Antigen specificity is unknown. Trimming took 7 bases from V and 0 from J, leaving 7 bases between them. The V gene's germline CDR1 is MNHNS and CDR2 SASEGT. This CDR3 has 14 amino acids. Addition of a universal primer site occurred through template switching, and cDNA carried unique molecular identifiers. TCRdb called the 5' RACE reads again in MiXCR, with one record for every CDR3 protein. The table has 120,000 to 150,000 distinct CDR3 sequences, roughly 3.5% seen once; the top ten hold around 8.1%. The data belong to a study of identical twins. The study, taken as a whole, reports: Cord blood beta clonotypes that were abundant carried fewer insertions, and memory repertoires showed no such trend. Twins shared beta out-of-frame sequences in excess, but this excess was weaker. Monozygotic twin pairs showed more out-of-frame TCR alpha sharing than models estimated.

The chain links TRBV6-1 to TRBJ2-6; D remains unclear. Sequencing input: memory T cells sorted from blood. The receptor was derived from a man younger than 30 in good health. The CDR3 nucleotides are TGTGCCAGCACGAGACGCTCTGGGGCCAACGTCCTGACTTTC. Its protein product is CASTRRSGANVLTF.